The following is a T cell receptor beta chain sequence with its context. Its antigen is as yet unknown. This sample is part of a study of CD8 T cells in ankylosing spondylitis. 5'-RACE, quantitative and with molecular barcodes, yielded the TCR beta libraries. TCRdb analysed the 5' RACE reads with MiXCR anew, one entry per CDR3 protein. The sample lists roughly 670,000 distinct CDR3 sequences, 19% occurring once. Study-wide results and limits: A motif of 7 or 8 highly homologous TCR beta variants was seen as apparently characteristic of ankylosing spondylitis blood. There was reportedly significant enrichment of clones that were disease-linked in matched ankylosing spondylitis synovial fluid.

V was cut by 3 bases and J by 9 bases, with 18 bases left in between. The CDR3 length is 16 residues. Specimen: blood, either unsorted or a sorted T cell fraction (not recorded which). The TCR was taken from a male donor with ankylosing spondylitis. This rearrangement joins TRBV12-3 or TRBV12-4 to TRBJ1-6, with D possibly being TRBD1 (6 bases). The CDR3 DNA reads as TGTGCCAGCAGTTTTACGGCACCGGGGGCAGGTTCACCCCTCCACTTT. This encodes CASSFTAPGAGSPLHF.